This TCR beta chain was captured in a study of T-cell memory formation after mild COVID-19. Background on the study: TCR clusters were largely donor specific.

Via MiXCR, TCRdb re-called the 5' RACE reads, giving one row per CDR3 protein. The sample holds around 200,000 distinct CDR3 sequences; more than 15% are singletons and the top ten take about 1.9%. Germline loops: CDR1 SGHDT, CDR2 YYEEEE. The CDR3 is 17 residues long. Trimming removed 4 bases from V and 10 bases from J, with 29 bases in between. This clonotype appeared a few times. This sequence joins TRBV5-6 and TRBJ2-5; the D gene is possibly TRBD1 (6 bases). The clonotype was recovered from an adult woman who had mild COVID-19 (a few samples of this study predate the infection). Cell type and time point are not known. Specimen: PBMCs or a T cell subset sorted from them (not recorded which). The CDR3 sequence: CASSPPDRNTHHWDQYF. The CDR3 DNA reads TGTGCCAGCAGCCCCCCGGACAGAAATACCCATCATTGGGACCAGTACTTC.